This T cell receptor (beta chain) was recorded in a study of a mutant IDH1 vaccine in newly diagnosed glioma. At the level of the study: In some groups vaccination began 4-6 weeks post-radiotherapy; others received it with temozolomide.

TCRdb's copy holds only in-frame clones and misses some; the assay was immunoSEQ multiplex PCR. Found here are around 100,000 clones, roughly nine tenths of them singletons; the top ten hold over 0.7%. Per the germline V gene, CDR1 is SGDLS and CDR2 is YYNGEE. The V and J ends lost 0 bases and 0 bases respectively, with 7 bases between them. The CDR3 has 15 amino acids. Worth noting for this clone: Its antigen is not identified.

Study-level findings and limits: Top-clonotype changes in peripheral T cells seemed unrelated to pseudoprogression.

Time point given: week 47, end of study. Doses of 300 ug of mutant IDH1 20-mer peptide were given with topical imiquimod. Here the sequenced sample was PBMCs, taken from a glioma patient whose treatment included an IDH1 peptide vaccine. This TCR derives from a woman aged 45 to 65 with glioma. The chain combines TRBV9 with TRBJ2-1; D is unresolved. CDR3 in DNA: TGTGCCAGCAGCGTAGGAGGCGCCTCCTACAATGAGCAGTTCTTC. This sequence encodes CASSVGGASYNEQFF.